One sample yielded the 25 T cell receptor beta chains listed below, sequenced in a study of T cells in Graves' hyperthyroidism and ophthalmopathy. The CDR3 regions of TCR beta were amplified from RNA transcripts. The HTBI set primed first-round TCR CDR3 RT-PCR. TCRdb reprocessed the multiplex PCR reads via MiXCR and lists one record per CDR3 protein. The sample contains fewer than 750,000 distinct CDR3 sequences, about 14% of which appear only once. Input material: blood. These receptors all stem from a woman aged 45-59 years with Graves' ophthalmopathy.

The chain recombines TRBV12-5 with TRBJ2-2, with 9 bases that match TRBD1. In germline, CDR1 is LGHNT, CDR2 FRNRAP. V lost 5 bases, J lost 0 bases, and 4 bases stayed unmatched. There are 16 residues in the CDR3. CDR3 coding DNA: TGTGCTAGTGGTGGGACAGGGTCCACGAACACCGGGGAGCTGTTTTTT. It encodes CASGGTGSTNTGELFF.

There are many counts of this clonotype. The rearrangement uses TRBV5-1 and TRBJ1-2; 9 bases match TRBD1. CDR1 SGHRS and CDR2 YFSETQ come from the germline V gene. The CDR3 has 14 residues. V lost 0 bases and J lost 7; bases outside the gene matches: 4. CDR3 amino acids: CASSLAGTGSGYTF. Here the CDR3 DNA reads TGCGCCAGCAGCTTGGCCGGGACAGGGTCTGGCTACACCTTC.

V is TRBV20-1 and J is TRBJ2-7, with D unresolved. The germline gives CDR1 DFQATT, CDR2 SNEGSKA (reference sequence). The CDR3 loop spans 12 amino acids. Between the trimmed V and J ends, which lost 6 bases and 0 bases, there was a span of 9 bases. CDR3 sequence: CSASGYSYEQYF. The DNA of the CDR3 is TGCAGTGCCTCGGGCTACTCCTACGAGCAGTACTTC.

This clonotype turned up a few times. The genes are TRBV29-1 and TRBJ1-1; D is undetermined. V lost 4 bases and J lost 1, with 7 bases in between. This CDR3 contains 12 residues. Germline V gene sequence: CDR1 SQVTM, CDR2 ANQGSEA. Here the CDR3 reads CSVVRANTEAFF. Written as DNA, the CDR3 is TGCAGCGTTGTTCGGGCGAACACTGAAGCTTTCTTT. Looking up the rest from reference TRBV29-1 and TRBJ1-1 gives the full variable domain: SAVISQKPSRDICQRGTSLTIQCQVDSQVTMMFWYRQQPGQSLTLIATANQGSEATYESGFVIDKFPISRPNLTFSTLTVSNMSPEDSSIYLCSVVRANTEAFFGQGTRLTVV.

This clonotype was recorded at least ten times. The chain couples TRBV28 to TRBJ2-5, with unresolved D. Germline CDR1 reads MDHEN; CDR2 reads SYDVKM. The V end lost 6 bases, the J end lost 7 bases, and 15 bases lay between the germline ends. This CDR3 spans 13 amino acids. CDR3 residues: CASRRVADMTQYF. CDR3 nucleotide sequence: TGTGCCAGCAGAAGGGTAGCCGACATGACCCAGTACTTC.

This clonotype was seen repeatedly, ten times or more. This chain links TRBV20-1 with TRBJ2-1; 12 positions agree with TRBD2. The germline gives CDR1 DFQATT, CDR2 SNEGSKA (reference sequence). The junction had 4 bases not matched to a gene; V was cut back by 3 bases and J by 7 bases. CDR3 size: 14 residues. The CDR3 DNA sequence: TGCAGTGCTAGCTACCTAGCGGGAGGGAATGAGCAGTTCTTC. Translating gives CSASYLAGGNEQFF.

V usage is TRBV9 and J usage is TRBJ2-1; 9 nucleotides match TRBD2. The germline gives CDR1 SGDLS, CDR2 YYNGEE. CDR3 length: 17 amino acids. Germline trimming cut 4 bases from V and 4 bases from J; bases unmatched to any gene: 12. Here the CDR3 reads CASSPSISLAGYNEQFF. CDR3 DNA sequence: TGTGCCAGCAGCCCCTCCATATCCCTAGCGGGGTACAATGAGCAGTTCTTC.

V and J are TRBV6-2 or TRBV6-3 and TRBJ2-1; 15 bases line up with TRBD2. This CDR3 has 18 amino acids. V lost 11 bases to trimming and J lost 0 bases; unmatched junction nucleotides: 11. Germline V gene lookup returns CDR1 MNHEY and CDR2 SVGEGT. The CDR3 is CAAERTSGRVSSYNEQFF. CDR3 DNA sequence: TGTGCCGCCGAAAGGACTAGCGGGAGGGTGAGCTCCTACAATGAGCAGTTCTTC.

The chain uses TRBV2 and TRBJ2-1; 7 bases are shared with TRBD1. Unmatched junction bases numbered 6, after V lost 6 bases and J lost 1 base. The CDR3 sequence is 15 residues long. From germline, CDR1 is SNHLY and CDR2 FYNNEI. The CDR3 region has the DNA TGTGCCAGCAGGGCGGACAGGTCATCCTACAATGAGCAGTTCTTC. This gives the protein CASRADRSSYNEQFF.

The chain has TRBV29-1 and TRBJ2-3; D may correspond to TRBD1 or TRBD2 (5 bases each). Germline V lookup: CDR1 SQVTM, CDR2 ANQGSEA. V shed 2 bases and J shed 8 bases, with 8 bases lying between them. CDR3 size: 11 residues. This chain's CDR3 is CSVEIGGTQYF. The DNA of the CDR3 is TGCAGCGTTGAAATTGGGGGTACGCAGTATTTT.

This clonotype was observed many times. The V call is TRBV28, the J call TRBJ1-6; D may be TRBD1 (6 bases). Trimming cost V 6 bases and J 6 bases, with 12 bases left between them. This CDR3 has 14 residues. Germline lookup yields CDR1 MDHEN and CDR2 SYDVKM. DNA for the CDR3: TGTGCCAGCAGGTCAGGGGTTTCTAATTCACCCCTCCACTTT. Translation: CASRSGVSNSPLHF.

J is TRBJ1-4 and V is TRBV7-6; 11 bases line up with TRBD1. J was trimmed by 6 bases and V by 6 bases; bases with no gene match: 6. The CDR3 is 15 residues long. CDR1 and CDR2 from the germline V gene are SGHVS and FNYEAQ. The DNA of the CDR3 is TGTGCCAGCAGTTCTGGACAGGGGGCTTATGAAAAACTGTTTTTT. Translating gives CASSSGQGAYEKLFF.

The table lists this clonotype with a count of one. The chain uses TRBV4-3 and TRBJ1-5; D is uncertain. Looked up from germline, CDR1 is LGHNA and CDR2 is YSLEER. V was trimmed by 1 base and J by 5 bases, leaving 12 bases between them. The CDR3 consists of 15 residues. The CDR3 bases are TGCGCCAGCAGCCAAGTTGGCACGGTAGATCAGCCCCAGCATTTT. This encodes CASSQVGTVDQPQHF.

V is TRBV19 and J is TRBJ1-5, with a tentative D call TRBD1 (5 bases). The CDR3 runs to 15 residues. Germline V gene data show CDR1 as LNHDA and CDR2 as SQIVND (reference sequence). V was trimmed by 4 bases and J by 3 bases, leaving 13 bases between them. The CDR3 sequence: CASSTSGGYNQPQHF. CDR3 bases: TGTGCCAGTAGTACCTCCGGGGGGTACAATCAGCCCCAGCATTTT. Looking up the rest from reference TRBV19 and TRBJ1-5 gives the full variable domain: DGGITQSPKYLFRKEGQNVTLSCEQNLNHDAMYWYRQDPGQGLRLIYYSQIVNDFQKGDIAEGYSVSREKKESFPLTVTSAQKNPTAFYLCASSTSGGYNQPQHFGDGTRLSIL.

Notes on this clonotype: One base away lies a much larger clone, so this may be a sequencing read error. V gene TRBV12-3 or TRBV12-4 combines with J gene TRBJ2-1; D is uncertain. CDR3 length equals 14 residues. CDR3 residues: CAGSFILRFTEQFF. The CDR3, as DNA: TGTGCCGGCAGTTTTATATTACGGTTCACCGAGCAGTTCTTC.

This clonotype was detected a few times. The rearrangement joins TRBV27 to TRBJ1-4; 7 bases align to TRBD1. Germline values: CDR1 MNHEY, CDR2 SMNVEV (reference sequence). The length of the CDR3 is 14 residues. J was trimmed by 10 bases and V by 5 bases; bases with no gene match: 10. CDR3 loop: CASSVDRDVGKLFF. The CDR3 coding sequence is TGTGCCAGCAGTGTCGACAGGGATGTCGGAAAACTGTTTTTT.

Note on this clonotype: Relative to the germline gene, one junction end is altered; a read error may explain this. The gene calls are TRBV9 and TRBJ2-6; D may be TRBD2 (5 bases). The CDR3 loop spans 14 amino acids. Germline V lookup: CDR1 SGDLS, CDR2 YYNGEE. The CDR3 DNA reads TGTGCCAGCGGCAGCGTTCTCGGGGTCAACGTCCTGACTTTC. Translating gives CASGSVLGVNVLTF.

The CDR3 region is CASSQVGSRRGNNEQFF. The CDR3 DNA reads TGCGCCAGCAGCCAAGTTGGTAGCCGACGTGGGAACAATGAGCAGTTCTTC. This chain links TRBV4-3 with TRBJ2-1; no clear D gene. The CDR3 runs 17 residues. V dropped 1 base and J dropped 5 bases, with 18 bases sitting between them. Germline CDR1 reads LGHNA; CDR2 reads YSLEER.

In this sample, this clonotype turned up many times. The chain links TRBV14 to TRBJ2-3, with D uncertain. This CDR3 comprises 17 residues. In germline, CDR1 is SGHDN, CDR2 FVKESK. The ends were cut back, 0 bases at V and 6 bases at J, with 19 bases in the middle. CDR3 protein: CASSQESDDIWKDTQYF. In DNA, the CDR3 is TGTGCCAGCAGCCAAGAAAGTGATGACATCTGGAAGGATACGCAGTATTTT.

This clonotype was detected a few times. This chain links TRBV28 with TRBJ2-1, with a possible D match to TRBD1 (6 bases). Trimming left V 6 bases short and J 11 bases short, with 11 bases between. The CDR3 is 11 residues long. Germline V gives CDR1 MDHEN, CDR2 SYDVKM. The CDR3 region is CASSLRDKQFF. DNA of the CDR3: TGTGCCAGCAGCCTCCGGGACAAGCAGTTCTTC.

This clonotype was seen repeatedly, ten times or more. The chain recombines TRBV6-1 with TRBJ1-1, with D possibly being TRBD1 (6 bases). This CDR3 spans 18 amino acids. Germline-derived CDR1 and CDR2 are MNHNS and SASEGT. V lost 7 bases, J lost 0 bases, and 24 bases lay in between. The CDR3 sequence is CASTKEGVKAIMNTEAFF. CDR3 in DNA: TGTGCCAGCACCAAAGAGGGGGTCAAAGCCATCATGAACACTGAAGCTTTCTTT.

The J gene is TRBJ2-7, the V gene TRBV20-1, with D perhaps matching TRBD1 or TRBD2 (5 bases each). The V gene's germline CDR1 is DFQATT and CDR2 SNEGSKA (reference sequence). CDR3 length: 15 residues. The ends were cut back, 7 bases at V and 2 bases at J, with 21 bases in the middle. The CDR3 here is CSGQPAGPSPYEQYF. In DNA, the CDR3 is TGCAGTGGACAGCCTGCGGGTCCCTCACCCTACGAGCAGTACTTC.

This clonotype showed up many times. The chain is built from TRBV20-1 and TRBJ2-7; TRBD1 matches 9 bases. The CDR3 spans 13 residues. Germline V gene data show CDR1 as DFQATT and CDR2 as SNEGSKA (reference sequence). V gave up 3 bases and J gave up 4 bases; unmatched junction bases: 4. CDR3 DNA sequence: TGCAGTGCTAGCGTGGGACAGGGATACGAGCAGTACTTC. Its translation: CSASVGQGYEQYF.

This clonotype was counted ten times or more. V is TRBV28 and J is TRBJ2-1; 13 bases map to TRBD2. The V segment lost 3 bases and the J segment 9 bases; nucleotides outside the gene matches: 5. There are 15 residues in the CDR3. CDR1 is MDHEN and CDR2 is SYDVKM in the germline V gene. CDR3 DNA: TGTGCCAGCAGTTTCAGGACTAGCGGGAGATCTGAGCAGTTCTTC. This encodes CASSFRTSGRSEQFF.

This clonotype was observed many times. The chain has TRBV7-2 and TRBJ2-1; 9 bases align to TRBD2. Trimming at V came to 1 base and at J to 4 bases, leaving 20 bases not matched to a gene. Per germline, CDR1 SGHTA and CDR2 FQGNSA. This CDR3 is built from 21 residues. CDR3 loop: CASSLVEWYRAGGKLYNEQFF. DNA for the CDR3: TGTGCCAGCAGCTTAGTCGAATGGTATCGGGCGGGAGGGAAGTTATACAATGAGCAGTTCTTC.